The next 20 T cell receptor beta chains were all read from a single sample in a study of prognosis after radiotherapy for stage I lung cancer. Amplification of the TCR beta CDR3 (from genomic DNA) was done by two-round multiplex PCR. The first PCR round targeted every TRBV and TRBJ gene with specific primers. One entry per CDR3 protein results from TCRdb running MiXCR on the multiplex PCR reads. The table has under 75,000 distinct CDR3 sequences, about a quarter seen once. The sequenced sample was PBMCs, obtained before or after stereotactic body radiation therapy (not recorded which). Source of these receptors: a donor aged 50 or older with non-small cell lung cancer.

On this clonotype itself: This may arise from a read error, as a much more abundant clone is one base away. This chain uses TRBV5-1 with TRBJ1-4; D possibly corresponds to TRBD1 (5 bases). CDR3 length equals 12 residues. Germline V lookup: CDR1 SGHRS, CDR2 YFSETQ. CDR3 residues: CARSWDRKKLFF. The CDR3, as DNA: TGCGCCAGAAGCTGGGACCGAAAAAAACTGTTTTTT.

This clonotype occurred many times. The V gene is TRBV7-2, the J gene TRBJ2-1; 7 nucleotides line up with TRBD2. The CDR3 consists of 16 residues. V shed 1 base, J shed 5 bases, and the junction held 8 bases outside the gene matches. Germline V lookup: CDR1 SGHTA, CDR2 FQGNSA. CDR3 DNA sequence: TGTGCCAGCAGCTTAGGTCTAGCGGTGAAAAACAATGAGCAGTTCTTC. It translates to CASSLGLAVKNNEQFF.

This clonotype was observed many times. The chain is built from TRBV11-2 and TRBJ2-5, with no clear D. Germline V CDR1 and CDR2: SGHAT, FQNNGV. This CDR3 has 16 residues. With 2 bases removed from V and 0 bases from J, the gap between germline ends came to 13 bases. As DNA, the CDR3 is TGTGCCAGCAGCTTATACAAGAATGAGTACCAAGAGACCCAGTACTTC. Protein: CASSLYKNEYQETQYF.

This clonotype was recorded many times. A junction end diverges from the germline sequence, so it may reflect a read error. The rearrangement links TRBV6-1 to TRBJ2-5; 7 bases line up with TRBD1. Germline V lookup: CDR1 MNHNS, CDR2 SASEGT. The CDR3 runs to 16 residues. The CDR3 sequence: CASSNRGVGRQGTQYF. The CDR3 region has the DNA TGTGCCAGCAGTAACAGGGGAGTGGGTCGGCAAGGGACCCAGTACTTC.

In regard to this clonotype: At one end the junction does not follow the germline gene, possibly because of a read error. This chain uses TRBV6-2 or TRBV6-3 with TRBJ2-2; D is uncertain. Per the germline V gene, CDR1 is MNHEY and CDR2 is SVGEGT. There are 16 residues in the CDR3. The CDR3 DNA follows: TGTGCCAGCAGCGAATCGGGCTCCTCGAACACCTGGGAGCTGTTTTTT. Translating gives CASSESGSSNTWELFF.

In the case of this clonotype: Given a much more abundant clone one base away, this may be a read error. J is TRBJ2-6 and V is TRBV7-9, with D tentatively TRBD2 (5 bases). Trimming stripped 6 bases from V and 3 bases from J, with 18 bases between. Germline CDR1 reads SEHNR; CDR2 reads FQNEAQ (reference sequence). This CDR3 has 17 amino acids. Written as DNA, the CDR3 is TGTGCCAGCAGTCAAACTCCGGGGTGGGGTGGGGCCAACGTCCTGACTTTC. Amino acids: CASSQTPGWGGANVLTF.

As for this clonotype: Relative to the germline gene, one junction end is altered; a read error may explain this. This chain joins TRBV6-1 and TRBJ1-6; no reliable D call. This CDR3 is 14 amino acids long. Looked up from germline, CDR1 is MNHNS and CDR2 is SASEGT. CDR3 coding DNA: TGTGCCAGCAGTCGTGGGAAGGGTCTTAGGACCCTCTACTTT. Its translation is CASSRGKGLRTLYF.

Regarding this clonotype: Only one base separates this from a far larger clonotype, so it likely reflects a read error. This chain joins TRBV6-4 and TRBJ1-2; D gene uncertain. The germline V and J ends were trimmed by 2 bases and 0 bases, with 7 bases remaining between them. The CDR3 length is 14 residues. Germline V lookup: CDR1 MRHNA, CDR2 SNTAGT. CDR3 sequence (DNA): TGTGCCAGCAGTGACATGCGAACTAACTATGGCTACACCTTC. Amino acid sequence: CASSDMRTNYGYTF.

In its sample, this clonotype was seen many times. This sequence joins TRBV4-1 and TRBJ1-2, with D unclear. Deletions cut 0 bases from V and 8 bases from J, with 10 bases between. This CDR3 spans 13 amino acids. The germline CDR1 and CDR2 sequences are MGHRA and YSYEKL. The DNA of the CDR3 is TGCGCCAGCAGCCAAGATCCGGGATTGGGCTACACCTTC. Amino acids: CASSQDPGLGYTF.

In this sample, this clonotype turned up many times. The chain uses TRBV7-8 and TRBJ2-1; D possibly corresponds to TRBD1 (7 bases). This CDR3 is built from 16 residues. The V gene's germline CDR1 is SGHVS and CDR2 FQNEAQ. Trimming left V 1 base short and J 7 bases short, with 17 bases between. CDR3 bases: TGTGCCAGCAGCTTAGGCCCCGCAGGGGGGATAAATGAGCAGTTCTTC. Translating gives CASSLGPAGGINEQFF.

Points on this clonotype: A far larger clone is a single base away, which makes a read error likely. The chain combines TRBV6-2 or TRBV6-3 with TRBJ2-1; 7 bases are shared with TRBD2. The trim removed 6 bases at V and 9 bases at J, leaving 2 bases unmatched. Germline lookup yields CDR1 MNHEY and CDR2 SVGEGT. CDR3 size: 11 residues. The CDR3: CASRLASEQFF. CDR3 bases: TGTGCCAGCAGACTAGCGAGTGAGCAGTTCTTC.

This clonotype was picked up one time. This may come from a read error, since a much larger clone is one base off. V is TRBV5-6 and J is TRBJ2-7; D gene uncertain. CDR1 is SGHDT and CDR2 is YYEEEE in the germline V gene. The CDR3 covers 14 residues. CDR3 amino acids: CASSLAGISYEKYF. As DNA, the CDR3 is TGTGCCAGCAGCTTGGCCGGCATATCCTACGAGAAGTACTTC.

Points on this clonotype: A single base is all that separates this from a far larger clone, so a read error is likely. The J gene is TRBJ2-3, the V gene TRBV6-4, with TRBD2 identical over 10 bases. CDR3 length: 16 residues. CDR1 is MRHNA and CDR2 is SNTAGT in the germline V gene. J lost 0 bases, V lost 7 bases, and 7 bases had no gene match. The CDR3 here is CASNPLAGASTDTQYF. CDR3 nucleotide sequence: TGTGCCAGCAACCCTCTAGCGGGGGCAAGCACAGATACGCAGTATTTT.

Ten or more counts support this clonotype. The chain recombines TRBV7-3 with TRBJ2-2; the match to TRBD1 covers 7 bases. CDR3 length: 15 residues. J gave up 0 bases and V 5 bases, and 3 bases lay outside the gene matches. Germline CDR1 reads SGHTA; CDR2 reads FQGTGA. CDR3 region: CASSQGGTNTGELFF. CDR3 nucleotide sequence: TGTGCCAGCAGCCAAGGGGGCACGAACACCGGGGAGCTGTTTTTT.

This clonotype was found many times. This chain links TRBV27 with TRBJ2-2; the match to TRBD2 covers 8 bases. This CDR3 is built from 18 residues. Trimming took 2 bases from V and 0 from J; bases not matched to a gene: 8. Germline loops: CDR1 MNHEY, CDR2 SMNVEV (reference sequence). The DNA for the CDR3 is TGTGCCAGCAGTTTAAAAGCGGGGGCCCGGTCGAACACCGGGGAGCTGTTTTTT. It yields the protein CASSLKAGARSNTGELFF.

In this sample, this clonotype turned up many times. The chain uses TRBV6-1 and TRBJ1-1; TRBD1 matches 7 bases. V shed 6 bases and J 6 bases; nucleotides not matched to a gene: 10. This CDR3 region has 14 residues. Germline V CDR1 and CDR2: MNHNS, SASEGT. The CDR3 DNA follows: TGTGCCAGCAGGGAAAGTCGAGACAGGGCTGAAGCTTTCTTT. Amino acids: CASRESRDRAEAFF.

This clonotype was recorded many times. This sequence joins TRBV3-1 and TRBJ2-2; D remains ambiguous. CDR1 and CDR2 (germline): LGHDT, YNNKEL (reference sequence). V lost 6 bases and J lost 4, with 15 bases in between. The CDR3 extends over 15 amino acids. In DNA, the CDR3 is TGTGCCAGCAGTTCTAGGCCACAGCCCACCGGGGAGCTGTTTTTT. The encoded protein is CASSSRPQPTGELFF.

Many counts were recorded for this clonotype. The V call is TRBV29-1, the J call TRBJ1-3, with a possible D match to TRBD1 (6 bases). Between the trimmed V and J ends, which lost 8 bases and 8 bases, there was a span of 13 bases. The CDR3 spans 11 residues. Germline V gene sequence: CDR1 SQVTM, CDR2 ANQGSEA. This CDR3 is CSHREGDTIYF. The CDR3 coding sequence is TGCAGCCACAGGGAGGGGGACACCATATATTTT.

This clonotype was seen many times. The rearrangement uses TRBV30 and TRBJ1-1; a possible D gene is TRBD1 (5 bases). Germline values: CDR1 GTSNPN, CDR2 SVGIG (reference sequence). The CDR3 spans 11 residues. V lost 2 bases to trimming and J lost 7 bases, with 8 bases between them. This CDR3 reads CAWSMQGEAFF. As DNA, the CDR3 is TGTGCCTGGAGTATGCAGGGTGAAGCTTTCTTT.

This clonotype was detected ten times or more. In nucleotides, the CDR3 is TGCGCCAGCAGGACCGGGACTAGCATCGATGAGCAGTTCTTC. It translates to CASRTGTSIDEQFF. The chain has TRBV5-1 and TRBJ2-1; 9 nucleotides line up with TRBD2. This CDR3 is built from 14 residues. CDR1 and CDR2 (germline): SGHRS, YFSETQ. The trim removed 5 bases at V and 8 bases at J, leaving 8 bases unmatched.